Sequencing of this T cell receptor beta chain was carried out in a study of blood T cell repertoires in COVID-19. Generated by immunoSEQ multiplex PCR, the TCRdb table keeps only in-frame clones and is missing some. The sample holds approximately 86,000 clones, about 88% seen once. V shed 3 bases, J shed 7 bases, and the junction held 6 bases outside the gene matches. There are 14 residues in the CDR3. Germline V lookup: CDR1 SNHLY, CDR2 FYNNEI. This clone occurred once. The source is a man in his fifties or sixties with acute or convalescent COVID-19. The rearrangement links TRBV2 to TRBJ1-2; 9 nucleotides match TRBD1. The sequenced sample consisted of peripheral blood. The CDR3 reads CASSEVGQGGGYTF. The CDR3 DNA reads TGTGCCAGCAGTGAGGTGGGACAGGGTGGTGGCTACACCTTC.